What follows are 11 T cell receptor beta chains derived from one specimen sequenced in a study of shared clonotypes between healthy human individuals. The assay was immunoSEQ multiplex PCR, and TCRdb's table has in-frame clones only and misses some. The table shows approximately 620,000 clones, with 95% to 98% occurring only once. The specimen sequenced was naive CD4+ T cells sorted from blood. Subset of the sample: CD45RA+ positively selected. All receptors come from a woman in her twenties or thirties in good health.

The chain carries TRBV5-1 and TRBJ2-7, with D perhaps being TRBD1 or TRBD2 (5 bases each). Germline assignment: CDR1 SGHRS and CDR2 YFSETQ. V lost 4 bases and J 4 bases, leaving 18 bases between the germline ends. This CDR3 is built from 15 residues. CDR3 sequence (DNA): TGCGCCAGCAGCGCCCGGGACCCTAGATATTACGAGCAGTACTTC. Translated, it gives CASSARDPRYYEQYF.

V gene TRBV9 combines with J gene TRBJ2-7; TRBD2 aligns across 14 bases. Germline V gene data show CDR1 as SGDLS and CDR2 as YYNGEE. CDR3 length: 16 residues. V was pared by 3 bases and J by 8 bases, with 10 bases of the junction left unmatched. CDR3 DNA sequence: TGTGCCAGCAGCGCCTCCGGGACTAGCGGGAGCAAGAAGCAGTACTTC. This gives the protein CASSASGTSGSKKQYF.

This chain connects TRBV7-6 to TRBJ1-2; weak D call: TRBD1 (5 bases). The CDR3 totals 13 residues. The V end was cut by 5 bases, the J end by 5 bases, with 12 bases between. Germline assignment: CDR1 SGHVS and CDR2 FNYEAQ. The CDR3: CASSPRGIYGYTF. The CDR3 DNA reads as TGTGCCAGCAGCCCCCGGGGGATATATGGCTACACCTTC.

This chain links TRBV14 with TRBJ2-5, with TRBD1 matching 8 bases. The CDR3 consists of 14 residues. Germline CDR1 is SGHDN and CDR2 is FVKESK. Trimming took 4 bases from V and 4 from J; bases not matched to a gene: 5. CDR3 bases: TGTGCCAGCAGCCCGACAGGGGTTCGAGAGACCCAGTACTTC. Amino acids: CASSPTGVRETQYF.

The chain couples TRBV28 to TRBJ2-7; D gene uncertain. Trimming pared 2 bases from V and 0 bases from J, leaving 8 bases between. CDR1 and CDR2 (germline): MDHEN, SYDVKM. The CDR3 has 14 amino acids. The CDR3 DNA follows: TGTGCCAGCAGTTTAGGTGGGCTCTCCTACGAGCAGTACTTC. This gives the protein CASSLGGLSYEQYF.

This clone was found once. This rearrangement joins TRBV5-1 to TRBJ1-1; tentatively, D is TRBD1 (5 bases). The CDR3 loop spans 13 amino acids. The germline V gene has CDR1 SGHRS and CDR2 YFSETQ. Trimming left V 5 bases short and J 8 bases short, with 16 bases between. As DNA, the CDR3 is TGCGCCAGCAGTTTTACTACGACAGCCGAAGCTTTCTTT. Amino acid sequence: CASSFTTTAEAFF.

The chain couples TRBV28 to TRBJ2-1; TRBD1 agrees at 9 bases. Germline V gene data show CDR1 as MDHEN and CDR2 as SYDVKM. CDR3 size: 15 residues. Unmatched junction bases numbered 8, after V lost 4 bases and J lost 7 bases. The CDR3 sequence is CASSSSGTGRNEQFF. DNA for the CDR3: TGTGCCAGCAGTTCCTCCGGGACAGGGAGGAATGAGCAGTTCTTC.

This clone was recorded only once. The genes are TRBV19 and TRBJ1-5; the D is unclear. The CDR3 is 15 amino acids. V lost 7 bases, J lost 1 base, and 14 bases lay in between. The germline CDR1 and CDR2 sequences are LNHDA and SQIVND (reference sequence). CDR3 DNA: TGTGCCAGTACCCCGCCGGGGTCCAGCAATCAGCCCCAGCATTTT. Translation gives CASTPPGSSNQPQHF.

The count of this clone is one. The chain joins TRBV15 to TRBJ2-2, with 11 bases identical to TRBD1. Germline CDR1 LNHNV, CDR2 YYDKDF (reference sequence). The CDR3 is 16 amino acids. Trimming took 7 bases from V and 0 from J; bases not matched to a gene: 4. The CDR3 DNA follows: TGTGCCACCATAGAGGACAGGGGGCCGAACACCGGGGAGCTGTTTTTT. The encoded protein is CATIEDRGPNTGELFF.

This chain uses TRBV9 with TRBJ1-6; 10 nucleotides align to TRBD1. J was trimmed by 6 bases and V by 3 bases; bases with no gene match: 3. CDR1 is SGDLS and CDR2 is YYNGEE in the germline V gene. The CDR3 consists of 15 residues. Here the CDR3 DNA reads TGTGCCAGCAGCGGGGGACAGGGGTTTAATTCACCCCTCCACTTT. This sequence encodes CASSGGQGFNSPLHF. Based on the CDR3 plus reference TRBV9 and TRBJ1-6, the full variable domain is DSGVTQTPKHLITATGQRVTLRCSPRSGDLSVYWYQQSLDQGLQFLIQYYNGEERAKGNILERFSAQQFPDLHSELNLSSLELGDSALYFCASSGGQGFNSPLHFGNGTRLTVT.

The rearrangement joins TRBV19 to TRBJ1-5; 11 nucleotides align to TRBD1. The CDR3 has 13 residues. The trim removed 8 bases at V and 9 bases at J, leaving 6 bases unmatched. Per the germline V gene, CDR1 is LNHDA and CDR2 is SQIVND (reference sequence). As DNA, the CDR3 is TGTGCCAGTGCGGGACAGGGGGTACTGCCCCAGCATTTT. Amino acid sequence: CASAGQGVLPQHF.